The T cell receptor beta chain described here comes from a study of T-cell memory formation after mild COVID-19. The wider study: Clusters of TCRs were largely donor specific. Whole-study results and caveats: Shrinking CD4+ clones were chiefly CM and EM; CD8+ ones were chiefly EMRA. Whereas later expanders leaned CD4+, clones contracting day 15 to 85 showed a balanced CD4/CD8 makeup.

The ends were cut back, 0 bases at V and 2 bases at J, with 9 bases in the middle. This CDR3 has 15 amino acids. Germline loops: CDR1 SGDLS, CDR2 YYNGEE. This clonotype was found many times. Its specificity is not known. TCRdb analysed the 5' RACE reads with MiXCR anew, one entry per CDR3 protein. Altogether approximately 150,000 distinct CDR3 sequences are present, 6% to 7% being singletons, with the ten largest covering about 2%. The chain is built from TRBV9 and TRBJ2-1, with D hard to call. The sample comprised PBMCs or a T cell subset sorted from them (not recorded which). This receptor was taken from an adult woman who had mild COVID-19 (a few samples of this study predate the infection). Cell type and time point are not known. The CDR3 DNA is TGTGCCAGCAGCGTAGACTGGGCCGCCTACAATGAGCAGTTCTTC. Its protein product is CASSVDWAAYNEQFF.